The 17 T cell receptor beta chains below were found in one sample sequenced in a study of T cell responses to AZD1222 COVID-19 vaccine. Sequencing was performed with immunoSEQ multiplex PCR; in TCRdb, only in-frame clones are kept and a portion is missing. Of around 89,000 clones listed, roughly 90% are singletons. Material: peripheral blood, obtained on day 0 of AZD1222 vaccination. These receptors were collected from an adult in good health.

Concerning this clone: One junction end disagrees with the germline gene, perhaps due to a read error. The CDR3 DNA reads TGCAGTGCTAGGGGGCGGACGGTAGTTTTT. Amino acid sequence: CSARGRTVVF. The rearrangement links TRBV20-1 to TRBJ1-5; D possibly corresponds to TRBD1 (5 bases). CDR1 is DFQATT and CDR2 is SNEGSKA in the germline V gene (reference sequence). The CDR3 runs 10 residues.

This clone was found a few times. V usage is TRBV27 and J usage is TRBJ2-3, with D maybe TRBD1 (8 bases). Germline V gives CDR1 MNHEY, CDR2 SMNVEV (reference sequence). The ends were cut back, 6 bases at V and 6 bases at J, with 19 bases in the middle. CDR3 length: 15 residues. The CDR3 DNA reads TGTGCCAGCAGCCTTACAGGGGGAGGGGTGGATACGCAGTATTTT. Its protein is CASSLTGGGVDTQYF.

This clone has just one count. V gene TRBV9 combines with J gene TRBJ1-2; tentatively, D is TRBD1 (6 bases). The V end was cut by 2 bases, the J end by 7 bases, with 12 bases between. Germline CDR1 is SGDLS and CDR2 is YYNGEE. The CDR3 has 13 residues. CDR3 in DNA: TGTGCCAGCAGCGTGGACAGCGGGGCTGGCTACACCTTC. The encoded protein is CASSVDSGAGYTF.

This clone was found once. The chain combines TRBV5-6 with TRBJ1-1, with D unclear. CDR1 is SGHDT, CDR2 YYEEEE, per germline. The CDR3 contains 12 residues. Trimming removed 0 bases from V and 10 bases from J, with 10 bases in between. The CDR3: CASSLDQWGAFF. The CDR3 DNA follows: TGTGCCAGCAGCTTGGACCAATGGGGAGCTTTCTTT.

The chain recombines TRBV7-3 with TRBJ1-1; TRBD1 agrees at 10 bases. V trimming: 1 base; J trimming: 1 base; junction bases outside the gene matches: 0. Germline loops: CDR1 SGHTA, CDR2 FQGTGA. This CDR3 contains 15 residues. In DNA form, the CDR3 reads TGTGCCAGCAGCTTAAGACAGGGGGCGAACACTGAAGCTTTCTTT. Translating it yields CASSLRQGANTEAFF.

The chain carries TRBV28 and TRBJ2-5, with D hard to call. Trimming removed 4 bases at V and 5 bases at J, with 11 bases between. The CDR3 is 13 residues long. Germline V gene data show CDR1 as MDHEN and CDR2 as SYDVKM. CDR3 loop: CASSSSGSETQYF. In nucleotides, the CDR3 is TGTGCCAGCAGTTCCTCAGGATCTGAGACCCAGTACTTC.

The genes are TRBV12-3 or TRBV12-4 and TRBJ2-2; no definite D call. Deletions cut 5 bases from V and 6 bases from J, with 10 bases between. The CDR3 is made up of 13 amino acids. CDR3 coding DNA: TGTGCCAGCAGTACCGGGCCGGCCGGGGAGCTGTTTTTT. This encodes CASSTGPAGELFF.

The chain uses TRBV6-1 and TRBJ1-6, with D hard to call. The CDR3 spans 14 residues. The ends were cut back, 1 base at V and 7 bases at J, with 8 bases in the middle. Germline-derived CDR1 and CDR2 are MNHNS and SASEGT. CDR3 in DNA: TGTGCCAGCAGTGAAGTAGGCAGAAATTCACCCCTCCACTTT. It yields the protein CASSEVGRNSPLHF.

The chain couples TRBV6-4 to TRBJ2-5, with a possible D match to TRBD2 (6 bases). Germline values: CDR1 MRHNA, CDR2 SNTAGT. The ends were cut back, 0 bases at V and 4 bases at J, with 9 bases in the middle. The CDR3 is made up of 14 amino acids. The CDR3 protein is CASSDSGGAETQYF. The CDR3 nucleotides are TGTGCCAGCAGTGACTCCGGGGGTGCAGAGACCCAGTACTTC.

The chain couples TRBV7-9 to TRBJ2-3, with D maybe TRBD2 (5 bases). CDR3 length: 13 residues. Trimming took off 5 bases at V and 4 bases at J, with 10 bases between the two ends. The germline V gene encodes CDR1 SEHNR and CDR2 FQNEAQ (reference sequence). CDR3 amino acids: CASSPGVADTQYF. For the CDR3, the DNA is TGTGCCAGCAGCCCCGGGGTTGCAGATACGCAGTATTTT.

The V gene is TRBV6-5, the J gene TRBJ2-5; 7 nucleotides match TRBD1. Germline V gene data show CDR1 as MNHEY and CDR2 as SVGAGI. V shed 8 bases, J shed 2 bases, and the junction held 11 bases outside the gene matches. The CDR3 covers 15 residues. The CDR3, as DNA: TGTGCCAGCCTGGACTGGACAGGTTCTCAAGAGACCCAGTACTTC. Translation: CASLDWTGSQETQYF.

V usage is TRBV28 and J usage is TRBJ1-2; D not resolved. This CDR3 has 12 amino acids. Trimming removed 8 bases from V and 2 bases from J, with 9 bases in between. From germline, CDR1 is MDHEN and CDR2 SYDVKM. Written as DNA, the CDR3 is TGTGCCAGCTGCAGGAAGAACTATGGCTACACCTTC. Translation: CASCRKNYGYTF.

This clone appeared a few times. The chain has TRBV19 and TRBJ1-2; D unresolved. The germline V gene has CDR1 LNHDA and CDR2 SQIVND (reference sequence). Trimming removed 6 bases at V and 7 bases at J, with 15 bases between. The CDR3 is 13 residues long. CDR3 sequence: CASREAGFGGYTF. CDR3 coding DNA: TGTGCCAGTAGGGAGGCAGGATTCGGTGGCTACACCTTC.

This clone has a single count. The chain carries TRBV4-1 and TRBJ1-4, with D perhaps TRBD1 (5 bases). Germline values: CDR1 MGHRA, CDR2 YSYEKL. Trimming pared 4 bases from V and 0 bases from J, leaving 15 bases between. This CDR3 is built from 17 residues. The CDR3 DNA reads TGCGCCAGCAGCCCTACCGGACAACTTTCAACTAATGAAAAACTGTTTTTT. This sequence encodes CASSPTGQLSTNEKLFF.

CDR3: CASSPSGKNIQYF. The CDR3 DNA reads TGTGCCAGCTCACCTAGCGGCAAAAACATTCAGTACTTC. The rearrangement links TRBV18 to TRBJ2-4; TRBD2 is a possible D gene (6 bases). From germline, CDR1 is KGHSH and CDR2 LQKENI. The CDR3 consists of 13 residues. V was clipped by 3 bases and J by 3 bases, with 6 bases between them.

The gene calls are TRBV9 and TRBJ1-1, with 8 bases identical to TRBD1. Germline V gene lookup returns CDR1 SGDLS and CDR2 YYNGEE. The CDR3 sequence is 15 residues long. The V segment lost 4 bases and the J segment 3 bases; nucleotides outside the gene matches: 8. The CDR3 loop is CASSPHPTGDTEAFF. In DNA, the CDR3 is TGTGCCAGCAGCCCTCACCCGACAGGGGACACTGAAGCTTTCTTT.

V is TRBV14 and J is TRBJ2-5; perhaps D is TRBD1 or TRBD2 (5 bases each). V shed 4 bases and J shed 4 bases, with 16 bases lying between them. The CDR3 has 15 amino acids. The germline V gene encodes CDR1 SGHDN and CDR2 FVKESK. The CDR3 sequence: CASSPGDHQTETQYF. CDR3 in DNA: TGTGCCAGCAGCCCCGGGGACCACCAAACAGAGACCCAGTACTTC.